This TCR beta chain is from a study of T cells in women clearing cervical HPV infection. Study-wide background: Controls' single incident HPV16 infection cleared within 12 months without precancer. Study outcomes and limitations: Cases carried less TRBV6-7 than controls: about 0.1% versus 0.15%. Each sample's T-cell count was unknown, possibly confounding richness.

Libraries were prepared by immunoSEQ multiplex PCR; TCRdb keeps only in-frame clonotypes and omits some of them. Here the sample table reports 15,000 or so clones. On this clone: Its antigen is still unknown. The read terminates 3 residues ahead of where the CDR3 ends, so the germline J gene completes it.

The CDR3 covers 15 residues. V dropped 6 bases and J dropped 4; count of bases not matched to a gene: 8. The germline V gene has CDR1 SQVTM and CDR2 ANQGSEA. The origin of this receptor is a woman between 18 and 69 years old with a cervical HPV16 infection that either progressed to CIN3+ or cleared (not recorded which). V is TRBV29-1 and J is TRBJ2-1; TRBD2 matches at 11 bases. Sequencing was done on a sample of blood buffy coat. CDR3 bases read: TGCAGCGTACTAGGGGGGACTAGCGGTTACAATGAG. Its protein product is CSVLGGTSGYNE. The whole CDR3 reads CSVLGGTSGYNEQFF.